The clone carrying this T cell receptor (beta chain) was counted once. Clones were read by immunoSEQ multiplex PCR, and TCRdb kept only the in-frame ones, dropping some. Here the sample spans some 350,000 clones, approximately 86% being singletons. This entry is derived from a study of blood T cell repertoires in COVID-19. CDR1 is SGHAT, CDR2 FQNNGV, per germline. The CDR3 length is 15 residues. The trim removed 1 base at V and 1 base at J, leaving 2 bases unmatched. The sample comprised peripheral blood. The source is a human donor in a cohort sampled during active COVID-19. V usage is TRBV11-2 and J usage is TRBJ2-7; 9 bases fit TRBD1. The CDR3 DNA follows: TGTGCCAGCAGCTTAGGAGGGACAGGGTCCTACGAGCAGTACTTC. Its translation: CASSLGGTGSYEQYF.